This TCR beta chain was profiled in a study of T cell repertoires in cytomegalovirus infection. Overall study: Public TCR beta signatures were indicative of both CMV infection and a matching HLA type.

The V and J ends lost 5 bases and 0 bases respectively, with 15 bases between them. The CDR3 spans 16 residues. Per the germline V gene, CDR1 is SEHNR and CDR2 is FQNEAQ (reference sequence). Of note for this clonotype: Its antigen is not identified.

TCRdb redid the calling of the reads with MiXCR, one entry per CDR3 protein. This table has more than 250,000 distinct CDR3 sequences, around 25% appearing once. Study conclusions and caveats: Cumulative frequency of public TCR beta families picked out carriers of CMV plus the relevant HLA. Ex vivo responses were dominated by HLA-C-restricted CMV-specific TCR beta clonotypes.

Sequencing used cultured PBMCs, obtained from culture after CMV antigen stimulation. This clonotype was sampled from a human donor in good health (CMV status not recorded). Some clones in this sample may be carry-over from other donors' samples. The chain links TRBV7-9 to TRBJ2-3, with D possibly matching TRBD2 (6 bases). CDR3 in amino acids: CASSPPSVPSTDTQYF. CDR3 DNA: TGTGCCAGCAGCCCCCCTAGCGTGCCTAGCACAGATACGCAGTATTTT.